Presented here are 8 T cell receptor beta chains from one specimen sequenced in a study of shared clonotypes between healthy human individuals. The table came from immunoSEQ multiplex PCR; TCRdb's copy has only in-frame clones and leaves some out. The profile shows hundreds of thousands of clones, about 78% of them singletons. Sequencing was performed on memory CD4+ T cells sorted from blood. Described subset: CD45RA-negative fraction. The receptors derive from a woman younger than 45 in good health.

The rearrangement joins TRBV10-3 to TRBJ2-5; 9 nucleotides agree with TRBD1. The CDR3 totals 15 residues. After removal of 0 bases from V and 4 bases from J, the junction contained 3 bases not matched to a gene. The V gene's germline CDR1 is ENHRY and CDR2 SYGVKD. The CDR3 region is CAISESDRGGETQYF. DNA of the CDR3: TGTGCCATCAGTGAGTCTGACAGGGGGGGAGAGACCCAGTACTTC.

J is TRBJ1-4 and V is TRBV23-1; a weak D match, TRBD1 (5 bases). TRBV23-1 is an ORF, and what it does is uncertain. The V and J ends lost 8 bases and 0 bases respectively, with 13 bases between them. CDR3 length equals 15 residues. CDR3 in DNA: TGCGCCAGCGAAGACAGCAGTGCAACTAATGAAAAACTGTTTTTT. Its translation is CASEDSSATNEKLFF.

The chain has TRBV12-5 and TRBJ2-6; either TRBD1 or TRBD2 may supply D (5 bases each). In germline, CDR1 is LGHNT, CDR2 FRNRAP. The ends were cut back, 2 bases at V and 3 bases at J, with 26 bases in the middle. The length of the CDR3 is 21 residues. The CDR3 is CASGLPQPQERVVGGANVLTF. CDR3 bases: TGTGCTAGTGGTTTGCCCCAGCCACAGGAGAGGGTTGTCGGTGGGGCCAACGTCCTGACTTTC.

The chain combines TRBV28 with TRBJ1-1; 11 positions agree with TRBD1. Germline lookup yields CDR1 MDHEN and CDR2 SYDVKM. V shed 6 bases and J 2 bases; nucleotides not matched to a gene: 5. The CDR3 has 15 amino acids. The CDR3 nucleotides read TGTGCCAGCAGGCGGTGGACAGGGGGCAACACTGAAGCTTTCTTT. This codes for CASRRWTGGNTEAFF.

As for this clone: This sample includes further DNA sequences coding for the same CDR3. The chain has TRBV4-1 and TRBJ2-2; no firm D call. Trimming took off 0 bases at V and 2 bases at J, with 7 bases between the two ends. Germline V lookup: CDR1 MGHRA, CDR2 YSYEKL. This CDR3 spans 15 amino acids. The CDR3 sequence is CASSQDPRNTGELFF. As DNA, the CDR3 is TGCGCCAGCAGCCAAGATCCCCGAAACACCGGGGAGCTGTTTTTT.

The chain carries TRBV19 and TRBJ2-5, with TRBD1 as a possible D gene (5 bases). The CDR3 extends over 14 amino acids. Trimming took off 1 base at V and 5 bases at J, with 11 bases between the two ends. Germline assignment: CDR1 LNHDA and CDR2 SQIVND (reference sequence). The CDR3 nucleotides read TGTGCCAGTAGTATAGGAGGCAGGGTCGAGACCCAGTACTTC. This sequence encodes CASSIGGRVETQYF.

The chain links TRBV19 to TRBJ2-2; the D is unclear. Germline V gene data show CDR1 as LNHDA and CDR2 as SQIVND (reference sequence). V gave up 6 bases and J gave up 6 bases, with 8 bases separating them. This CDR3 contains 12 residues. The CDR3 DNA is TGTGCCAGTAGCACTTTACCCGGGGAGCTGTTTTTT. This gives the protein CASSTLPGELFF.

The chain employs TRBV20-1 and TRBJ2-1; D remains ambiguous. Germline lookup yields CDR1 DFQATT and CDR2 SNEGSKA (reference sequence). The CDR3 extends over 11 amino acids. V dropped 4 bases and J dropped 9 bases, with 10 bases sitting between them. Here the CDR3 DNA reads TGCAGTGCTACTGTACTCGGTGAGCAGTTCTTC. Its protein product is CSATVLGEQFF.